Presented here are 12 T cell receptor beta chains from one specimen sequenced in a study of blood T cell repertoires in COVID-19. TCRdb keeps only in-frame clones here, not all; method: immunoSEQ multiplex PCR. The table has fewer than 150,000 clones, 80% to 90% seen once. Sequencing input: peripheral blood. These receptors were obtained from a woman aged 50 to 60 with active or convalescent COVID-19.

The chain has TRBV2 and TRBJ2-3; D perhaps matches TRBD2 (6 bases). Germline assignment: CDR1 SNHLY and CDR2 FYNNEI. Trimming shortened V by 5 bases and J by 7 bases, and 13 bases separated the two germline ends. The CDR3 loop spans 13 amino acids. CDR3 sequence (DNA): TGTGCCAGCAGTACTAGCCCATCCCATACGCAGTATTTT. Protein product: CASSTSPSHTQYF.

V usage is TRBV3-1 (or the pseudogene TRBV3-2) and J usage is TRBJ1-4, with 7 bases aligning to TRBD1. CDR1 LGHDT and CDR2 YNNKEL come from the germline V gene (reference sequence). There are 14 residues in the CDR3. Trimming removed 7 bases from V and 5 bases from J; junction bases left unmatched: 7. The chain's CDR3 is CASTPTGKNEKLFF. CDR3 nucleotide sequence: TGTGCCAGCACCCCGACAGGGAAAAATGAAAAACTGTTTTTT.

This chain uses TRBV2 with TRBJ2-1; D gene ambiguous. Trimming took 1 base from V and 6 from J, leaving 7 bases between them. Germline V lookup: CDR1 SNHLY, CDR2 FYNNEI. This CDR3 is 13 amino acids long. CDR3 nucleotides: TGTGCCAGCAGTGAAGGGTTCAGCAATGAGCAGTTCTTC. The encoded protein is CASSEGFSNEQFF.

The chain carries TRBV9 and TRBJ2-5; 12 bases align to TRBD2. J lost 3 bases, V lost 4 bases, and 7 bases had no gene match. Per germline, CDR1 SGDLS and CDR2 YYNGEE. The CDR3 contains 16 residues. DNA of the CDR3: TGTGCCAGCAGCTCTCCTAGCGGGAGGGGGGAAGAGACCCAGTACTTC. It translates to CASSSPSGRGEETQYF.

The chain couples TRBV4-1 to TRBJ2-5; unclear D gene. CDR3 length: 14 amino acids. Trimming left V 3 bases short and J 0 bases short, with 8 bases between. Germline lookup yields CDR1 MGHRA and CDR2 YSYEKL. CDR3 sequence (DNA): TGCGCCAGCAGCCAGCCTACTAACCAAGAGACCCAGTACTTC. The encoded protein is CASSQPTNQETQYF.

This clone has a handful of counts. J is TRBJ1-3 and V is TRBV5-1, with a tentative D call TRBD1 (6 bases). The germline V gene encodes CDR1 SGHRS and CDR2 YFSETQ. V was pared by 0 bases and J by 3 bases, with 13 bases between. CDR3 length: 16 amino acids. The CDR3 region has the DNA TGCGCCAGCAGCTTGGGACAGGCTTGGGATGGAAACACCATATATTTT. It specifies CASSLGQAWDGNTIYF.

V usage is TRBV14 and J usage is TRBJ2-7, with 12 bases lining up with TRBD2. CDR1 is SGHDN and CDR2 is FVKESK in the germline V gene. The CDR3 is made up of 14 amino acids. With 1 base clipped from V and 7 bases from J, the junction kept 2 bases outside the gene matches. This CDR3 reads CASSQGLAGVEQYF. The CDR3 DNA follows: TGTGCCAGCAGCCAAGGACTAGCGGGAGTTGAGCAGTACTTC.

V is TRBV18 and J is TRBJ1-2; D might be TRBD1 (5 bases). CDR3 length: 15 amino acids. Germline V CDR1 and CDR2: KGHSH, LQKENI. The ends were cut back, 0 bases at V and 2 bases at J, with 10 bases in the middle. The CDR3 sequence: CASSPPTGGNYGYTF. In nucleotides, the CDR3 is TGTGCCAGCTCACCACCTACAGGAGGGAACTATGGCTACACCTTC.

This clone was seen once. V is TRBV5-5 and J is TRBJ2-3; maybe TRBD2 (6 bases). This CDR3 is built from 16 residues. CDR1 is SGHKS and CDR2 is YYEKEE in the germline V gene (reference sequence). The ends were cut back, 1 base at V and 3 bases at J, with 15 bases in the middle. CDR3 loop: CASSLRVAEGTDTQYF. CDR3 DNA: TGTGCCAGCAGCTTGCGAGTAGCGGAGGGGACAGATACGCAGTATTTT. Full variable domain (outside the CDR3, taken from reference TRBV5-5 and TRBJ2-3): DAGVTQSPTHLIKTRGQQVTLRCSPISGHKSVSWYQQVLGQGPQFIFQYYEKEERGRGNFPDRFSARQFPNYSSELNVNALLLGDSALYLCASSLRVAEGTDTQYFGPGTRLTVL.

The chain links TRBV19 to TRBJ2-5; 7 bases match TRBD1. The CDR3 is made up of 15 amino acids. J was trimmed by 5 bases and V by 3 bases; bases with no gene match: 9. Per germline, CDR1 LNHDA and CDR2 SQIVND (reference sequence). CDR3 region: CASSISFTGAETQYF. As DNA, the CDR3 is TGTGCCAGTAGTATTAGCTTCACAGGGGCGGAGACCCAGTACTTC.

V usage is TRBV3-1 (or the pseudogene TRBV3-2) and J usage is TRBJ2-1; 9 bases map to TRBD1. CDR1 is LGHDT and CDR2 is YNNKEL in the germline V gene (reference sequence). Losses at the gene ends were 4 bases for V and 15 bases for J; bases not matched to a gene: 7. This CDR3 comprises 12 residues. CDR3: CASSPGTGRPFF. Here the CDR3 DNA reads TGTGCCAGCAGCCCGGGGACAGGGCGTCCGTTCTTC.

V and J are TRBV19 and TRBJ2-3; TRBD2 aligns across 9 bases. J gave up 1 base and V 5 bases, and 19 bases lay outside the gene matches. Germline lookup yields CDR1 LNHDA and CDR2 SQIVND (reference sequence). There are 20 residues in the CDR3. CDR3 sequence: CASSRGPAWGLAGRTDTQYF. CDR3 nucleotides: TGTGCCAGTAGTCGGGGGCCTGCTTGGGGGCTAGCGGGGCGCACAGATACGCAGTATTTT.